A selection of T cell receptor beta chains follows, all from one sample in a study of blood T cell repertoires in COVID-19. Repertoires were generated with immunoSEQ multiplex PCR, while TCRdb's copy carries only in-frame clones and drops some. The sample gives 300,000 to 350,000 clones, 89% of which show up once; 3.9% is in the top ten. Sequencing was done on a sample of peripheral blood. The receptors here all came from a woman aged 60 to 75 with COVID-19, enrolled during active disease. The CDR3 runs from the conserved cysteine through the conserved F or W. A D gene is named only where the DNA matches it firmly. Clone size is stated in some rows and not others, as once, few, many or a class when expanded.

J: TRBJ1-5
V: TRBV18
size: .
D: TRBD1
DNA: TGTGCCAGCTCACCAGGACAGGGCGTTCAGCCCCAGCATTTT
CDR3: CASSPGQGVQPQHF

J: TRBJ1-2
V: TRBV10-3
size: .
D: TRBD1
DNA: TGTGCCATCAGGGGACAGTCCTATGGCTACACCTTC
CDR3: CAIRGQSYGYTF

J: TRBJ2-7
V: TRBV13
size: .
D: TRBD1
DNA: TGTGCCAGCAGCCGGGACAGGGTGGGTACCGAGCAGTACTTC
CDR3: CASSRDRVGTEQYF

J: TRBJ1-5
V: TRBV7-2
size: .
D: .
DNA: TGTGCCAGCAGCTTCGGGGGAAAGGTTGGTCAGCCCCAGCATTTT
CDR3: CASSFGGKVGQPQHF

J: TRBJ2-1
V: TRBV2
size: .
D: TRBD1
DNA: TGTGCCAGCAGTGAAGACAGGGGCTCCTACAATGAGCAGTTCTTC
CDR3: CASSEDRGSYNEQFF

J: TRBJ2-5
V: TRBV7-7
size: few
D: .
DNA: TGTGCTAGCAGCTTGGGGGGTCCAAGTCAAGAGACCCAGTACTTC
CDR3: CASSLGGPSQETQYF

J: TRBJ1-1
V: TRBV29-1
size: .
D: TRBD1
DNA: TGCAGCGTTCCGACAGGGATGAACACTGAAGCTTTCTTT
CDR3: CSVPTGMNTEAFF

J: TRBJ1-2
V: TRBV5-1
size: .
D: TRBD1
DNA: TGCGCCAGCAGCTTTGAGGGACAGGGGAAAGGTGGCTACACCTTC
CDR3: CASSFEGQGKGGYTF

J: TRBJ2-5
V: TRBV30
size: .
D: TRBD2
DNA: TGTGCCTGGACTAGGGACTATTCCAACCCCGAGACCCAGTACTTC
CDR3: CAWTRDYSNPETQYF

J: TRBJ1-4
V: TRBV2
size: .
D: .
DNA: TGTGCCAGCAGTGAAGCGCTACAGGCCAATGAAAAACTGTTTTTT
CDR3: CASSEALQANEKLFF

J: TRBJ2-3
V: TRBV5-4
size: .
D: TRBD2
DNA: TGTGCCAGCAGCTTGACTAGCGGGGGGCAAGATACGCAGTATTTT
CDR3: CASSLTSGGQDTQYF

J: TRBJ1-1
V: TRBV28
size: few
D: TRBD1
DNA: TGTGCCAGCAGTATCCCGGGACAGGGGAACACTGAAGCTTTCTTT
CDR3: CASSIPGQGNTEAFF

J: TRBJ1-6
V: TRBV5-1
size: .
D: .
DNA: TGCGCCAGCAGCAGCGAGCGGGGTTCACCCCTCCACTTT
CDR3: CASSSERGSPLHF

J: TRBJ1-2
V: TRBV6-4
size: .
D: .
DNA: TGTGCCAGCAGGGAAGGGGCCACCGATGGCTACACCTTC
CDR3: CASREGATDGYTF

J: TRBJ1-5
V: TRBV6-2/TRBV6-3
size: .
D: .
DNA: TGTGCCAGCAGTTACACACTGATCGGCCCCGTCGCTGCCTTCAGGCAGCCCCAGCATTTT
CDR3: CASSYTLIGPVAAFRQPQHF

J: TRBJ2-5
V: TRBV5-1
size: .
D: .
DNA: TGCGCCAGCAGCCCCGACCCCGGGGATCGAGAGACCCAGTACTTC
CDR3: CASSPDPGDRETQYF